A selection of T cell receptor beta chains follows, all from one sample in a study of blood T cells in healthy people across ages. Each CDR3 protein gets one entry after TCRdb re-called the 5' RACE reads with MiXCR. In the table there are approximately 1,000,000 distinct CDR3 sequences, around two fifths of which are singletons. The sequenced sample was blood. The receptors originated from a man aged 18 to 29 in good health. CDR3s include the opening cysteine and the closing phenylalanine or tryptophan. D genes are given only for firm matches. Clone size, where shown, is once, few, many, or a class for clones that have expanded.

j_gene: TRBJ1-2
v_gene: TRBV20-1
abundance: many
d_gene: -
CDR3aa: CSARESRGYGYTF
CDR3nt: TGCAGTGCTAGAGAGTCGCGGGGCTATGGCTACACCTTC

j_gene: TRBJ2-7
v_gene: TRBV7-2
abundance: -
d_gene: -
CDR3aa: CASGLEQATSYEQYF
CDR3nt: TGTGCCAGCGGCCTTGAACAGGCAACCTCCTACGAGCAGTACTTC

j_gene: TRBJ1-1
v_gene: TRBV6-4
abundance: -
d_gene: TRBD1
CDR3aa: CASSLEGQGRTEAFF
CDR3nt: TGTGCCAGCAGTTTAGAGGGACAGGGGAGGACTGAAGCTTTCTTT

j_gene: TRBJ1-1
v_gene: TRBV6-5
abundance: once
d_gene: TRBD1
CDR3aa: CASTLTGGVTEVFF
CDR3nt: TGTGCCAGCACCCTGACAGGGGGGGTCACTGAAGTTTTCTTT

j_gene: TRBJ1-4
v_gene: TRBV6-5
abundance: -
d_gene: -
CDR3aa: CASSLTGDATNEELFF
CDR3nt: TGTGCCAGCAGCCTCACCGGAGATGCAACTAATGAAGAACTGTTTTTT

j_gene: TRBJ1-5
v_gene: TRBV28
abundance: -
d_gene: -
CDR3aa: CASSLFDWMQPQHF
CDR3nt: TGTGCCAGCAGTTTATTCGACTGGATGCAGCCCCAGCATTTT

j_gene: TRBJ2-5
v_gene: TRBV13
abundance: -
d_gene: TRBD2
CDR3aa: CAGSKKTSGTQETQYF
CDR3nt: TGTGCCGGCAGCAAGAAGACTAGCGGGACCCAAGAGACCCAGTACTTC

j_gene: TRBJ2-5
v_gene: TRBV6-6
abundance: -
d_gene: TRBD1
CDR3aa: CASSRRDRDEETQYF
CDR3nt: TGTGCCAGCAGCCGACGGGACAGGGACGAAGAGACCCAGTACTTC

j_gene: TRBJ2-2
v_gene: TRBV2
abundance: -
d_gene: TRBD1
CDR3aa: CASSVKGQGHTGELFF
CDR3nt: TGTGCCAGCAGTGTTAAAGGACAGGGTCACACCGGGGAGCTGTTTTTT

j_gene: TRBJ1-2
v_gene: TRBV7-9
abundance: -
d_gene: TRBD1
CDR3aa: CASSLGSGGEVNYGYTF
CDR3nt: TGTGCCAGCAGCTTAGGATCAGGGGGCGAGGTTAACTATGGCTACACCTTC

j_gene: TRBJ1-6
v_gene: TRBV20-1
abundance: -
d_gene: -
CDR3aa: CSARGTVNSPLHF
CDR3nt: TGCAGTGCTAGAGGGACAGTTAATTCACCCCTCCACTTT

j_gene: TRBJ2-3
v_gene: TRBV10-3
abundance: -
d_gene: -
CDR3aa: CAIRTGTHLTDTQYF
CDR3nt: TGTGCCATCAGAACCGGGACACACCTCACAGATACGCAGTATTTT

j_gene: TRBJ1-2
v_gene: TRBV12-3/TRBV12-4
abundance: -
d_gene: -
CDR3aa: CASSLWGDGGYTF
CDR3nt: TGTGCCAGCAGTTTATGGGGGGACGGTGGCTACACCTTC

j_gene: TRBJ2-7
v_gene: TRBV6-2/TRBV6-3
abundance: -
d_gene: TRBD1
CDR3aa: CASSYSQARDRRSYEQYF
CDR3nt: TGTGCCAGCAGTTACTCCCAGGCCCGGGACAGACGCTCCTACGAGCAGTACTTC

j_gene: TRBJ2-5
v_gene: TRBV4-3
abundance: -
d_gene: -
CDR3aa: CASSQDLGDGETQCF
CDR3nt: TGCGCCAGCAGCCAAGATCTGGGGGATGGGGAGACCCAGTGCTTC